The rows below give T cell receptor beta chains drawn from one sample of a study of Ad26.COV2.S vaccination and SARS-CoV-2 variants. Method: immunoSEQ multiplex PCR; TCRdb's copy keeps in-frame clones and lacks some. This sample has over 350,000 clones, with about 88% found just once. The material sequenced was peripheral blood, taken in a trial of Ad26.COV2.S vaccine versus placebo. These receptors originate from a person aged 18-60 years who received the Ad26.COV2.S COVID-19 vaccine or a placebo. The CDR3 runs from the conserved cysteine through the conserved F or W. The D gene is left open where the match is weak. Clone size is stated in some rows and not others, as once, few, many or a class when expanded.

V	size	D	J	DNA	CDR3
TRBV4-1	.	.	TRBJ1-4	TGCGCCAGCAGCCAAGAGCAGGCGTCTAATGAAAAACTGTTTTTT	CASSQEQASNEKLFF
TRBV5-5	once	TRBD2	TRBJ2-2	TGTGCCAGCAGGATAGCGGGGCAGACCGGGGAACTGTTTTTT	CASRIAGQTGELFF
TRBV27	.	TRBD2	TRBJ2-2	TGTGCCAGCAGCCAACTAGCGGGGGGGCTTGGGGCCGGGGAGCTGTTTTTT	CASSQLAGGLGAGELFF
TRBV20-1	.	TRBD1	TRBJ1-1	TGCAGTGTTTCAGGGGGTGAAGCTTTCTTT	CSVSGGEAFF
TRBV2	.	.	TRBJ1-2	TGTGCCAGCAGTGATGGGCAGAACTATGGCTACACCTTC	CASSDGQNYGYTF
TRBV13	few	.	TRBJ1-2	TGTGCCAGCAGCTCCCCTGTTTTGGGCTACACCTTC	CASSSPVLGYTF
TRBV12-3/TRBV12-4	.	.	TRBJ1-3	TGTGCCAGCAGTCAAGGGGCTGGAAACACCATATATTTT	CASSQGAGNTIYF
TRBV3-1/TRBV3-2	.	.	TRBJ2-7	TGTGCCAGCAGCCCCCCCCCGGATAGGGGATCCTACGAGCAGTACTTC	CASSPPPDRGSYEQYF
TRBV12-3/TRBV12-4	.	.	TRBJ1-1	TGTGCCAGCAGTGGGACTATGAACACTGAAGCTTTCTTT	CASSGTMNTEAFF
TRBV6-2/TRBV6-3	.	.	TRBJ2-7	TGTGCCAGCAGTTACGGGGGGATGACCTACGAGCAGTACTTC	CASSYGGMTYEQYF
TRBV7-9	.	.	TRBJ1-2	TGTGCCAGCAGCTTAGCGCAGATATCACAGACGAGAGGCTACACCTTC	CASSLAQISQTRGYTF
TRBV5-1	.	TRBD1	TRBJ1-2	TGCGCCAGCAGCACCGGGACAGCAAACTATGGCTACACCTTC	CASSTGTANYGYTF
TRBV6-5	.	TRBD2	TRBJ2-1	TGTGCCAGCAGTTACACCCGACTAGCGGGGGGGTATGAGCAGTTCTTC	CASSYTRLAGGYEQFF
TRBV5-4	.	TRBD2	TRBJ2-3	TGTGCCAGCAGCCTTATAGCGGGGGGGCAAGCAGATACGCAGTATTTT	CASSLIAGGQADTQYF
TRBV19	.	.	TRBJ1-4	TGTGCCAGTACCGGGACGTCTGAAAAACTGTTTTTT	CASTGTSEKLFF
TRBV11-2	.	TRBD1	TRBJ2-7	TGTGCCAGCAGCTTAGTAACAGGGGGATACGAGCAGTACTTC	CASSLVTGGYEQYF
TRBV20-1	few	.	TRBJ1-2	TGCAGTGCCTCGATGATAGGCTACACCTTC	CSASMIGYTF
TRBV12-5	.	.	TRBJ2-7	TGTGCTAGTGCCCTTGGAGGTCCTTTCTACGAGCAGTACTTC	CASALGGPFYEQYF
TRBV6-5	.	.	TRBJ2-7	TGTGCCAGCACCCCCTACAGGGAGTACGAGCAGTACTTC	CASTPYREYEQYF
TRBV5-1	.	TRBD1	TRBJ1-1	TGCGCCAGCAGCTTTATAACAGGGGGCGAGGGTGAAGCTTTCTTT	CASSFITGGEGEAFF
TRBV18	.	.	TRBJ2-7	TGTGCCAGCTCAACGGGACAAGTGGGTGTCTACGAGCAGTACTTC	CASSTGQVGVYEQYF
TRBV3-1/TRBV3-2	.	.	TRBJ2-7	TGTGCCAGCAGCCAAGATGGATCCAGGGTATCCGAGCAGTACTTC	CASSQDGSRVSEQYF
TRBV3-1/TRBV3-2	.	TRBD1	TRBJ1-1	TGTGCCAGCAGACGACAGGGGGCTGTGAACACTGAAGCTTTCTTT	CASRRQGAVNTEAFF
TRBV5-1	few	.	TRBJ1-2	TGCGCCAGCAGCTTGGGAGTCGGGAGTGGCTACACCTTC	CASSLGVGSGYTF
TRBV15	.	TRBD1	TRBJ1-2	TGTGCCACCAGCTTGGGACAGGGTGATGGCTACACCTTC	CATSLGQGDGYTF
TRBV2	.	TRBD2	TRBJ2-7	TGTGCCAGACTCTTGCCGGGACTAGCGGGGGGTCGGATATACGAGCAGTACTTC	CARLLPGLAGGRIYEQYF
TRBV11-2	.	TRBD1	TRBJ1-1	TGTGCCAGCAGCCTACGACAGGGAACGACTGAAGCTTTCTTT	CASSLRQGTTEAFF
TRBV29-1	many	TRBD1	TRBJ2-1	TGCAGCGTTGAACCGGGAGAGGGACAGGGGGGAGTCGAGCAGTTCTTC	CSVEPGEGQGGVEQFF
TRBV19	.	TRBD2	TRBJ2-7	TGTGCCAGTAGTACCCTAGCGGGGGCAGAAGGATCCTACGAGCAGTACTTC	CASSTLAGAEGSYEQYF
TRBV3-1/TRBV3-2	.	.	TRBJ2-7	TGTGCCAGCAGCCATGGTAGGGGATGGGAGCAGTACTTC	CASSHGRGWEQYF
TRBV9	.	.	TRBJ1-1	TGTGCCAGCAGCGGAGGAGGTTCGAACACTGAAGCTTTCTTT	CASSGGGSNTEAFF
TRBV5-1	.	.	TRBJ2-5	TGCGCCAGCAGCTTGGAGGGCCAAGAGACCCAGTACTTC	CASSLEGQETQYF